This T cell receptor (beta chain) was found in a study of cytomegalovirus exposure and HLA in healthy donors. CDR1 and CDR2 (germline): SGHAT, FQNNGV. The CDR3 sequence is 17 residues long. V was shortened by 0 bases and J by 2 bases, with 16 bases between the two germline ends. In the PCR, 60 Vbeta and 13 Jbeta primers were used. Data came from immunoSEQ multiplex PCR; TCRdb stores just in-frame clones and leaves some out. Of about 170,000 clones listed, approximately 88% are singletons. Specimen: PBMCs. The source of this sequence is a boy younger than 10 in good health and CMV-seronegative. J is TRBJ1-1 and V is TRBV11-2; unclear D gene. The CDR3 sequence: CASSLDGLGSLNTEAFF. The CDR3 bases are TGTGCCAGCAGCTTAGATGGATTGGGGAGCCTTAACACTGAAGCTTTCTTT.